Shown below are 22 T cell receptor beta chains from a single sample sequenced in a study of PD-1 blockade in classical Hodgkin lymphoma. Regarding time point: cycle 4 day 1 (C4D1), after 5 to 7 weeks of nivolumab. Every patient relapsed after autologous stem cell transplantation, and brentuximab vedotin exposure varied. Produced via immunoSEQ multiplex PCR; TCRdb's table is partial and in-frame only. Here the sample spans around 45,000 clones, roughly 78% being singletons. Material: peripheral blood mononuclear cells (PBMCs), obtained before the fourth cycle of nivolumab. The receptors come from a human donor with classical Hodgkin lymphoma.

This clone turned up a few times. At one end the junction does not follow the germline gene, possibly because of a read error. The chain links TRBV7-7 to TRBJ2-3; TRBD2 agrees at 13 bases. The CDR3 spans 17 residues. CDR1 and CDR2 (germline): SSHAT, FNYEAQ (reference sequence). The CDR3 is CASSHGLAGATGDTQYF. The CDR3 DNA sequence: TGTGCTAGCAGCCACGGACTAGCGGGGGCAACGGGAGATACGCAGTATTTT.

The V call is TRBV19, the J call TRBJ1-1; 9 bases agree with TRBD1. CDR3 length equals 15 residues. Germline V gene sequence: CDR1 LNHDA, CDR2 SQIVND (reference sequence). The trim removed 5 bases at V and 0 bases at J, leaving 4 bases unmatched. Here the CDR3 reads CASSVQGAMNTEAFF. Written as DNA, the CDR3 is TGTGCCAGTAGTGTACAGGGGGCGATGAACACTGAAGCTTTCTTT.

This sequence joins TRBV5-1 and TRBJ2-3, with 9 bases fitting TRBD2. The CDR3 is 14 residues long. Germline CDR1 reads SGHRS; CDR2 reads YFSETQ. V was clipped by 5 bases and J by 5 bases; unmatched bases: 6. The CDR3 DNA sequence: TGCGCCAGCAGTGACGCAGCGGGGGGAGATACGCAGTATTTT. This encodes CASSDAAGGDTQYF.

This sequence joins TRBV19 and TRBJ1-6; the D is unclear. V lost 0 bases and J lost 7, with 16 bases in between. The CDR3 has 17 residues. The germline V gene encodes CDR1 LNHDA and CDR2 SQIVND (reference sequence). The chain's CDR3 is CASSIDRSATQNSPLHF. Written as DNA, the CDR3 is TGTGCCAGTAGTATAGATCGAAGCGCGACTCAAAATTCACCCCTCCACTTT.

The rearrangement joins TRBV28 to TRBJ2-3; either TRBD1 or TRBD2 may supply D (5 bases each). CDR3 length: 18 amino acids. V was trimmed by 3 bases and J by 2 bases, leaving 21 bases between them. Germline V CDR1 and CDR2: MDHEN, SYDVKM. The CDR3 nucleotides are TGTGCCAGCAGTTTCCAGGATGACCAAGGGGACCTCACAGATACGCAGTATTTT. Translated, it gives CASSFQDDQGDLTDTQYF.

J is TRBJ2-1 and V is TRBV7-2; a weak D match, TRBD2 (6 bases). CDR1 and CDR2 (germline): SGHTA, FQGNSA. With 3 bases removed from V and 4 bases from J, the gap between germline ends came to 10 bases. The CDR3 covers 14 residues. The CDR3 DNA reads as TGTGCCAGCAGCTTGAGCGGGTCATACAATGAGCAGTTCTTC. This gives the protein CASSLSGSYNEQFF.

The chain recombines TRBV2 with TRBJ1-5; D gene uncertain. The germline V gene has CDR1 SNHLY and CDR2 FYNNEI. Trimming removed 6 bases from V and 0 bases from J, with 12 bases in between. The CDR3 consists of 15 residues. CDR3 sequence: CASSGPTYSNQPQHF. The CDR3 DNA sequence: TGTGCCAGCAGCGGGCCTACTTATAGCAATCAGCCCCAGCATTTT. Supplemented by reference TRBV2 and TRBJ1-5, the full variable domain reads EPEVTQTPSHQVTQMGQEVILRCVPISNHLYFYWYRQILGQKVEFLVSFYNNEISEKSEIFDDQFSVERPDGSNFTLKIRSTKLEDSAMYFCASSGPTYSNQPQHFGDGTRLSIL.

The gene calls are TRBV5-4 and TRBJ2-1; D perhaps matches TRBD2 (7 bases). The CDR3 has 15 residues. The germline gives CDR1 SGHNT, CDR2 YYREEE (reference sequence). V shed 4 bases and J shed 2 bases, with 13 bases lying between them. CDR3 nucleotides: TGTGCCAGCAGCCTCGGGGGGCTCCCCTACAATGAGCAGTTCTTC. Its protein is CASSLGGLPYNEQFF.

The rearrangement links TRBV19 to TRBJ1-5, with 7 bases lining up with TRBD1. V lost 6 bases, J lost 0 bases, and 8 bases stayed unmatched. The germline V gene encodes CDR1 LNHDA and CDR2 SQIVND (reference sequence). There are 16 residues in the CDR3. The CDR3 spells CASSKGTDYSNQPQHF. In DNA, the CDR3 is TGTGCCAGTAGCAAAGGGACAGATTATAGCAATCAGCCCCAGCATTTT.

The chain has TRBV2 and TRBJ2-5; D possibly corresponds to TRBD1 (6 bases). CDR3 length equals 14 residues. Germline V gene sequence: CDR1 SNHLY, CDR2 FYNNEI. Trimming shortened V by 6 bases and J by 4 bases, and 15 bases separated the two germline ends. CDR3 sequence (DNA): TGTGCCAGCAGGTTAAACAGGGAGCGAGAGACCCAGTACTTC. It encodes CASRLNRERETQYF.

This clone occurred a few times. V usage is TRBV27 and J usage is TRBJ1-1; D is undetermined. CDR1 and CDR2 (germline): MNHEY, SMNVEV (reference sequence). V lost 5 bases, J lost 0 bases, and 16 bases lay in between. The CDR3 contains 16 residues. The CDR3 nucleotides read TGTGCCAGCAGTCTACTCCCGGCGGTCATGAACACTGAAGCTTTCTTT. Protein product: CASSLLPAVMNTEAFF.

The J gene is TRBJ1-1, the V gene TRBV6-6; 7 nucleotides line up with TRBD1. There are 14 residues in the CDR3. The ends lost 8 bases at V and 5 bases at J; junction bases unmatched: 11. Germline V lookup: CDR1 MNHNY, CDR2 SVGAGI (reference sequence). CDR3 sequence: CASCRTGQLTEAFF. The CDR3 region has the DNA TGTGCCAGCTGTAGGACAGGTCAATTGACTGAAGCTTTCTTT.

This clone was picked up many times. This chain uses TRBV4-2 with TRBJ1-2; D may be TRBD1 (6 bases). Trimming took 1 base from V and 2 from J, leaving 14 bases between them. This CDR3 contains 16 residues. Germline V gene sequence: CDR1 LGHNA, CDR2 YNFKEQ. Here the CDR3 DNA reads TGTGCCAGCAGCCAAGTTGGAGACAGGCTAAACTATGGCTACACCTTC. Residues: CASSQVGDRLNYGYTF.

CDR3 nucleotide sequence: TGTGCCAGCAGTGCGGACAGGGTCGGGACCTACAATGAGCAGTTCTTC. It encodes CASSADRVGTYNEQFF. The chain uses TRBV2 and TRBJ2-1; 8 bases map to TRBD1. Trimming at V came to 4 bases and at J to 2 bases, leaving 7 bases not matched to a gene. CDR1 is SNHLY, CDR2 FYNNEI, per germline. The CDR3 extends over 16 amino acids.

This clone was recorded a few times. V gene TRBV19 combines with J gene TRBJ1-5; 7 positions agree with TRBD1. The CDR3 sequence is 14 residues long. Germline V lookup: CDR1 LNHDA, CDR2 SQIVND (reference sequence). The ends lost 6 bases at V and 3 bases at J; junction bases unmatched: 5. For the CDR3, the DNA is TGTGCCAGTAGCTGGGACAGATTCAATCAGCCCCAGCATTTT. Its protein product is CASSWDRFNQPQHF.

The rearrangement links TRBV6-6 to TRBJ1-5; D is ambiguous. Per the germline V gene, CDR1 is MNHNY and CDR2 is SVGAGI (reference sequence). The CDR3 contains 11 residues. Trimming took off 2 bases at V and 12 bases at J, with 8 bases between the two ends. For the CDR3, the DNA is TGTGCCAGCAGTTACCAAGGGCACCAGCATTTT. It is translated as CASSYQGHQHF.

The chain combines TRBV19 with TRBJ1-2; D gene uncertain. V was trimmed by 3 bases and J by 4 bases, leaving 6 bases between them. Germline V gives CDR1 LNHDA, CDR2 SQIVND (reference sequence). The CDR3 totals 12 residues. For the CDR3, the DNA is TGTGCCAGTAGTATGGAAGCCTATGGCTACACCTTC. Its translation is CASSMEAYGYTF.

The chain employs TRBV27 and TRBJ2-2; tentatively, D is TRBD1 (5 bases). This CDR3 spans 14 amino acids. Trimming pared 2 bases from V and 6 bases from J, leaving 10 bases between. The germline V gene encodes CDR1 MNHEY and CDR2 SMNVEV (reference sequence). CDR3 protein: CASSLRQGSGELFF. For the CDR3, the DNA is TGTGCCAGCAGTTTACGGCAGGGCTCCGGGGAGCTGTTTTTT.

The rearrangement uses TRBV28 and TRBJ1-1; D remains ambiguous. The CDR3 length is 11 residues. Trimming shortened V by 6 bases and J by 0 bases, and 2 bases separated the two germline ends. Germline V gene data show CDR1 as MDHEN and CDR2 as SYDVKM. The CDR3 spells CASRMNTEAFF. The DNA of the CDR3 is TGTGCCAGCAGAATGAACACTGAAGCTTTCTTT.

The chain employs TRBV2 and TRBJ1-4; possible D gene TRBD1, 5 bases. Trimming left V 7 bases short and J 4 bases short, with 13 bases between. This CDR3 contains 14 residues. The germline gives CDR1 SNHLY, CDR2 FYNNEI. The CDR3 protein is CASNSGTINEKLFF. As DNA, the CDR3 is TGTGCCAGCAACTCTGGGACTATTAATGAAAAACTGTTTTTT.

This clone has just one count. The chain recombines TRBV6-5 with TRBJ1-6; 7 bases align to TRBD1. The CDR3 has 13 amino acids. The trim removed 7 bases at V and 10 bases at J, leaving 7 bases unmatched. CDR1 is MNHEY, CDR2 SVGAGI, per germline. The CDR3 here is CASKAGGRSPLHF. As DNA, the CDR3 is TGTGCCAGCAAGGCAGGGGGAAGGTCACCCCTCCACTTT.

The table lists this clone with a few counts. The chain links TRBV29-1 to TRBJ1-2; 10 bases match TRBD1. This CDR3 region has 11 residues. Germline V gives CDR1 SQVTM, CDR2 ANQGSEA. Germline trimming cut 7 bases from V and 9 bases from J; bases unmatched to any gene: 5. The CDR3 nucleotides read TGCAGCGCAGGGACAGGGGAGCGCTACACCTTC. Translation: CSAGTGERYTF.